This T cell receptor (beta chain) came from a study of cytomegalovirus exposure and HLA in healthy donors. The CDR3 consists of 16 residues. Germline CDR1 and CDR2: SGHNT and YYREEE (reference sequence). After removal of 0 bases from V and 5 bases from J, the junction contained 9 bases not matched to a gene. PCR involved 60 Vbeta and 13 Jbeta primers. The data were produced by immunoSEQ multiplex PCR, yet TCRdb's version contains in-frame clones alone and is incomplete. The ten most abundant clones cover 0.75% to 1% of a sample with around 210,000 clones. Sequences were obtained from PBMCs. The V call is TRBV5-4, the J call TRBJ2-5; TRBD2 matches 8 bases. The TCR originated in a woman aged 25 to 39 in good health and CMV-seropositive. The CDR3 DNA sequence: TGTGCCAGCAGCTTGGTGTCTTTCCGGGGGGGGGAGACCCAGTACTTC. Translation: CASSLVSFRGGETQYF.